A single sample gave rise to the 6 T cell receptor beta chains below, sequenced in a study of Ad26.COV2.S vaccination and SARS-CoV-2 variants. Measured with immunoSEQ multiplex PCR; TCRdb has only the in-frame clones, and not every one. The sample yields 350,000 to 450,000 clones, 80% to 90% seen once. Regarding treatment: about 20 received Ad26.COV2.S at low or high dose, single or two shots; 5 received placebo; per-sample allocation not given. Samples analyzed were those drawn on day 63 after the first vaccine or placebo injection. The sequencing here drew on peripheral blood, taken in a trial of Ad26.COV2.S vaccine versus placebo. Every receptor here comes from a person aged 18-65 years who received the Ad26.COV2.S COVID-19 vaccine or a placebo.

The chain is built from TRBV18 and TRBJ1-2; D is possibly TRBD1 (5 bases). The CDR3 contains 13 residues. Trimming shortened V by 5 bases and J by 4 bases, and 11 bases separated the two germline ends. CDR1 is KGHSH, CDR2 LQKENI, per germline. CDR3: CASSRGTAYGYTF. As DNA, the CDR3 is TGTGCCAGCTCAAGAGGGACGGCCTATGGCTACACCTTC.

Worth noting for this clone: Other DNA sequences in this sample translate to the same CDR3. V usage is TRBV7-9 and J usage is TRBJ2-7; no clear D gene. The germline CDR1 and CDR2 sequences are SEHNR and FQNEAQ (reference sequence). Trimming stripped 5 bases from V and 0 bases from J, with 5 bases between. The CDR3 consists of 12 residues. CDR3 region: CASSRSSYEQYF. CDR3 coding DNA: TGTGCCAGCAGCCGCAGCTCCTACGAGCAGTACTTC.

This clone showed up just once. This chain joins TRBV7-2 and TRBJ1-6, with a possible D match to TRBD1 (5 bases). Germline V gene lookup returns CDR1 SGHTA and CDR2 FQGNSA. The CDR3 is 12 amino acids. The ends were cut back, 4 bases at V and 10 bases at J, with 8 bases in the middle. CDR3: CASSSGQSPLHF. DNA for the CDR3: TGTGCCAGCAGCTCAGGGCAATCACCCCTCCACTTT.

The rearrangement joins TRBV4-1 to TRBJ2-1, with 13 bases that match TRBD2. The CDR3 runs 15 residues. In germline, CDR1 is MGHRA, CDR2 YSYEKL. V was pared by 6 bases and J by 4 bases, with 3 bases of the junction left unmatched. As DNA, the CDR3 is TGCGCCAGCAGAGCGGGACTAGCGGGATACAATGAGCAGTTCTTC. It codes for CASRAGLAGYNEQFF.

As concerns this clone: Other nucleotide sequences from this sample produce the same CDR3. The chain carries TRBV27 and TRBJ1-1; no reliable D call. This CDR3 region has 14 residues. The germline CDR1 and CDR2 sequences are MNHEY and SMNVEV (reference sequence). The V end was cut by 2 bases, the J end by 0 bases, with 7 bases between. In DNA form, the CDR3 reads TGTGCCAGCAGTTTAGGAGGATTGAACACTGAAGCTTTCTTT. It codes for CASSLGGLNTEAFF.

This chain uses TRBV30 with TRBJ1-5; D may be TRBD1 (5 bases). CDR1 and CDR2 from the germline V gene are GTSNPN and SVGIG (reference sequence). Trimming took off 5 bases at V and 1 base at J, with 18 bases between the two ends. This CDR3 spans 16 amino acids. CDR3: CAWGGEFGISNQPQHF. As DNA, the CDR3 is TGTGCCTGGGGAGGGGAGTTCGGAATAAGCAATCAGCCCCAGCATTTT.